This T cell receptor beta chain came from a study of blood T cell repertoires in COVID-19. Clones were read by immunoSEQ multiplex PCR, and TCRdb kept only the in-frame ones, dropping some. This table has approximately 120,000 clones, roughly 82% appearing once. In germline, CDR1 is ENHRY, CDR2 SYGVKD. CDR3 length: 14 residues. V lost 6 bases and J lost 1, with 13 bases in between. The chain is built from TRBV10-3 and TRBJ2-7; tentative D call: TRBD1 (6 bases). The sample comprised peripheral blood. The TCR was taken from a human donor in a cohort sampled during active COVID-19. The CDR3 region has the DNA TGTGCCATCAGCCCGGACAGATCATCCTACGAGCAGTACTTC. Translation: CAISPDRSSYEQYF.